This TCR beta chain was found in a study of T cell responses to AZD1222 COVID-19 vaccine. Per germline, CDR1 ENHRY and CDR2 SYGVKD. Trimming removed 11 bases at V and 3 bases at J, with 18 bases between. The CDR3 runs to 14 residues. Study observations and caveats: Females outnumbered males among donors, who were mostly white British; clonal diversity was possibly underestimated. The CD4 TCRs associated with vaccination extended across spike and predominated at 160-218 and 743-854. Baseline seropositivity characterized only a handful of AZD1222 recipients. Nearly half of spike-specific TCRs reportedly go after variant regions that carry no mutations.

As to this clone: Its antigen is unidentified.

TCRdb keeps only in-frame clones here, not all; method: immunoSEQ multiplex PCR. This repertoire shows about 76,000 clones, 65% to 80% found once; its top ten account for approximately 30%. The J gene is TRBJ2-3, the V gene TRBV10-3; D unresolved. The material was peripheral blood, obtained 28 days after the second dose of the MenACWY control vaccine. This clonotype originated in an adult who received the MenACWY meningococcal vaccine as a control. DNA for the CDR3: TGTGCCTCCAACAGCCTAGGGAAGACAGATACGCAGTATTTT. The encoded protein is CASNSLGKTDTQYF.